This entry lists 14 T cell receptor beta chains sequenced from one sample in a study of CD8+CD57+ T cells in acquired aplastic anemia. Genomic DNA acted as the template from which TCR beta VDJ combination and CDR3 sequence profiling were carried out. TCRdb processed the reads anew with MiXCR; each CDR3 protein has one entry. The sample yields about 110,000 distinct CDR3 sequences, under 60% seen once. Sequenced: sorted CD4+, CD8+, or CD8+CD57+ T cells (not recorded which) from PBMCs. The source of these receptors is a human donor in good health, serving as a control.

The rearrangement joins TRBV20-1 to TRBJ2-3; D may be TRBD1 (6 bases). CDR1 is DFQATT and CDR2 is SNEGSKA in the germline V gene (reference sequence). The CDR3 is made up of 14 amino acids. The CDR3 region is CSPFGQPNTDTQYF. CDR3 DNA: TGCAGCCCTTTCGGACAGCCAAACACAGATACGCAGTATTTT.

This clonotype was seen ten or more times. The chain combines TRBV2 with TRBJ2-5; D unresolved. The CDR3 extends over 15 amino acids. The V gene's germline CDR1 is SNHLY and CDR2 FYNNEI. V lost 6 bases and J 1 base, leaving 15 bases between the germline ends. The CDR3 DNA is TGTGCCAGCAGGGCTCGTGAGGATCTCCAAGAGACCCAGTACTTC. Protein: CASRAREDLQETQYF.

With respect to this clonotype: A junction boundary mismatches the germline segment, possibly from a read error. V usage is TRBV2 and J usage is TRBJ1-5, with D maybe TRBD1 (5 bases). CDR1 SNHLY and CDR2 FYNNEI come from the germline V gene. The CDR3 is 15 residues long. The CDR3 region has the DNA TGTGCCAGCAGTGTGGTCAGGGAGAGCAATCAGCCCCTGCATTTT. Its translation is CASSVVRESNQPLHF.

The genes are TRBV29-1 and TRBJ1-1; TRBD1 might be the D (6 bases). V lost 6 bases, J lost 4 bases, and 12 bases lay in between. Germline V gives CDR1 SQVTM, CDR2 ANQGSEA. The CDR3 extends over 12 amino acids. The CDR3 protein is CSVVQGSTEAFF. CDR3 DNA sequence: TGCAGCGTGGTACAGGGTTCCACTGAAGCTTTCTTT.

V usage is TRBV10-3 and J usage is TRBJ2-5; D perhaps matches TRBD1 (5 bases). Germline-derived CDR1 and CDR2 are ENHRY and SYGVKD. The CDR3 covers 16 residues. With 0 bases removed from V and 2 bases from J, the gap between germline ends came to 13 bases. The CDR3 coding sequence is TGTGCCATCAGTGAGTCGTCAGGGCGAAAACAAGAGACCCAGTACTTC. As protein: CAISESSGRKQETQYF.

With respect to this clonotype: A read error may explain this, as a much larger clone is one base away. The V gene is TRBV4-3, the J gene TRBJ2-1; D not resolved. The CDR3 covers 15 residues. Deletions cut 0 bases from V and 5 bases from J, with 11 bases between. Per the germline V gene, CDR1 is LGHNA and CDR2 is YSLEER. This CDR3 is CASSQETRWNNEQFF. The CDR3 coding sequence is TGCGCCAGCAGCCAAGAGACTCGCTGGAACAATGAGCAGTTCTTC.

This clonotype was recorded at least ten times. V usage is TRBV10-3 and J usage is TRBJ2-1, with D perhaps TRBD2 (5 bases). Deletions cut 4 bases from V and 7 bases from J, with 5 bases between. The CDR3 is made up of 11 amino acids. Per germline, CDR1 ENHRY and CDR2 SYGVKD. The CDR3 DNA reads TGTGCCATCAGTGCGGGAAATGAGCAGTTCTTC. Protein product: CAISAGNEQFF.

In nucleotides, the CDR3 is TGTGCCAGCATGGTAGGGGCTATCTATGGCTACACCTTC. Translating gives CASMVGAIYGYTF. The V call is TRBV5-6, the J call TRBJ1-2; D may be TRBD1 (5 bases). The germline CDR1 and CDR2 sequences are SGHDT and YYEEEE. V was trimmed by 6 bases and J by 4 bases, leaving 13 bases between them. The CDR3 extends over 13 amino acids.

V gene TRBV5-6 combines with J gene TRBJ2-7; D not certain. The germline V gene has CDR1 SGHDT and CDR2 YYEEEE. The CDR3 has 14 amino acids. Deletions cut 4 bases from V and 0 bases from J, with 11 bases between. CDR3 sequence (DNA): TGTGCCAGCAGCCCCCAGGTGAGCTCCTACGAGCAGTACGTC. It specifies CASSPQVSSYEQYV.

Details on this clonotype: This CDR3 fails to terminate in the conserved phenylalanine or tryptophan, so it likely reflects a read error. The limits of the CDR3 on the DNA are not certain, so only TCRdb's listed CDR3 is given. The chain joins TRBV2 to TRBJ1-6; the table's D call TRBD1 went unverified against the DNA. The germline V gene encodes CDR1 SNHLY and CDR2 FYNNEI. The CDR3 spans 9 residues, counting both ends. CDR3 in amino acids: CASRGGTDS.

The CDR3: CASSSRPDNQPQHF. The CDR3 nucleotides read TGTGCCAGTAGTAGCAGACCTGACAATCAGCCCCAGCATTTT. The V gene is TRBV19, the J gene TRBJ1-5; D gene ambiguous. With 4 bases removed from V and 3 bases from J, the gap between germline ends came to 10 bases. The CDR3 runs to 14 residues. Germline V gene sequence: CDR1 LNHDA, CDR2 SQIVND (reference sequence).

With regard to this clonotype: This may arise from a read error, as a much more abundant clone is one base away. The chain carries TRBV5-4 and TRBJ1-2; 7 positions match TRBD1. Germline V lookup: CDR1 SGHNT, CDR2 YYREEE (reference sequence). This CDR3 comprises 14 residues. The CDR3 loop reads CASRDPTGNFGYTF. The CDR3 DNA sequence: TGTGCCAGCCGAGACCCGACAGGGAACTTTGGCTACACCTTC.

This clonotype has ten or more counts. The V and J genes are TRBV29-1 and TRBJ2-7; 8 bases map to TRBD1. V shed 7 bases, J shed 2 bases, and the junction held 7 bases outside the gene matches. Germline loops: CDR1 SQVTM, CDR2 ANQGSEA. The CDR3 extends over 13 amino acids. CDR3 DNA sequence: TGCAGCGCTAGGACAGGGTTAACCTACGAGCAGTACTTC. Amino acids: CSARTGLTYEQYF.

The chain is built from TRBV12-3 or TRBV12-4 and TRBJ1-1; D gene unclear. V was shortened by 5 bases and J by 5 bases, with 9 bases between the two germline ends. CDR3 length: 12 residues. The chain's CDR3 is CASSPLETEAFF. As DNA, the CDR3 is TGTGCCAGCAGTCCGCTTGAAACTGAAGCTTTCTTT.